Described below is a single T cell receptor beta chain sequence and its context. The data were taken from a study of blood T cell repertoires in COVID-19. The method was immunoSEQ multiplex PCR; TCRdb's version includes in-frame clones alone and lacks a portion of them. Of some 170,000 clones detected, around nine tenths appear once; the ten largest clones hold around 12%. The CDR3 runs 15 residues. J gave up 6 bases and V 5 bases, and 9 bases lay outside the gene matches. Looked up from germline, CDR1 is LNHDA and CDR2 is SQIVND (reference sequence). The genes are TRBV19 and TRBJ1-4; TRBD1 aligns across 7 bases. The sequenced material came from peripheral blood. The clonotype comes from a woman aged 65 to 85 with COVID-19, enrolled during active disease. CDR3 DNA sequence: TGTGCCAGTAGTCTCTTTATGCAGGGGGATGAAAAACTGTTTTTT. It codes for CASSLFMQGDEKLFF.